The rows below give T cell receptor beta chains drawn from one sample of a study of vaccination effects on CD4 cells after COVID-19. The data were produced by immunoSEQ multiplex PCR, yet TCRdb's version contains in-frame clones alone and is incomplete. This sample has around 21,000 clones, with roughly two thirds found just once. For these TCRs, the target antigens are not known. Source: CD4+ T cells from PBMCs cultured with HCoV-NL63 spike peptides, taken before COVID-19 vaccination. The receptors were gathered from a human donor who received a COVID-19 vaccine. Each CDR3 is given with its conserved first and last residue.

v_gene: TRBV10-3
CDR3aa: CATLEQDFNSPLHF

v_gene: TRBV7-2
CDR3aa: CASSSFRTLNNEQFF

v_gene: TRBV10-2
CDR3aa: CASSDPGGVGGTEAFF

v_gene: TRBV5-1
CDR3aa: CASSLGGPGRRVGELFF

v_gene: TRBV11-2
CDR3aa: CASRGQGAGGTEAFF

v_gene: TRBV4-1
CDR3aa: CASSLQGAGETQYF

v_gene: TRBV3-1/TRBV3-2
CDR3aa: CASSQAAAGGAFF

v_gene: TRBV23-1
CDR3aa: CASSQRQRTRTF

v_gene: TRBV5-1
CDR3aa: CASSSDPSGYGYTF

v_gene: TRBV21-1
CDR3aa: CASSKRGIGTGSHEQYF

v_gene: TRBV4-2
CDR3aa: CASSPTSGGSYNEQFF

v_gene: TRBV7-2
CDR3aa: CASRNGRGSYEQYF

v_gene: TRBV6-5
CDR3aa: CASARGMNTEAFF

v_gene: TRBV29-1
CDR3aa: CSVSRGLLGTEAFF

v_gene: TRBV2
CDR3aa: CASRGRTGTDSPLHF

v_gene: TRBV27
CDR3aa: CASSLFRPGQGNTGELFF

v_gene: TRBV5-1
CDR3aa: CASSLNPGPGTGELFF

v_gene: TRBV5-1
CDR3aa: CASSSVGREFGYTF

v_gene: TRBV27
CDR3aa: CASSFRHFTDTQYF

v_gene: TRBV6-1
CDR3aa: CASSERWAGDEQYF

v_gene: TRBV29-1
CDR3aa: CSVYRGRGYTF

v_gene: TRBV11-3
CDR3aa: CASSQSGTVNTGELFF

v_gene: TRBV5-4
CDR3aa: CASSSGGGPGDGELFF